This TCR beta chain was documented in a study of blood T cell repertoires in COVID-19. Study as a whole: Italy, Spain and the United States were the sources of the convalescent and acute COVID-19 samples.

Per the original methods: Amplification of reference gene primers provided the estimated nucleated cell counts. The repertoire was sequenced with immunoSEQ multiplex PCR; TCRdb's copy has only in-frame clones and lacks some. V and J calls and clone size come straight from that table; D and trimming were deduced from the DNA. The sample has around 220,000 clones, around 84% seen once. This CDR3 has 13 residues. Germline V lookup: CDR1 MNHNY, CDR2 SVGAGI (reference sequence). V was trimmed by 5 bases and J by 5 bases, leaving 9 bases between them. The sequence derives from a man in his forties or fifties with acute or convalescent COVID-19. J is TRBJ1-4 and V is TRBV6-6, with D tentatively TRBD1 (5 bases). Sequencing was performed on peripheral blood. This CDR3 reads CASSTRQNEKLFF. As DNA, the CDR3 is TGTGCCAGCAGTACCCGACAGAATGAAAAACTGTTTTTT.